This TCR beta chain was captured by sequencing in a study of T cell repertoires in cytomegalovirus infection. Study at large: Used in the study were CMV epitopes, some recently identified and HLA-C-restricted, others well-studied and HLA-B-restricted. Indicated by public TCR beta signatures were CMV infection and matching HLA type.

Notes on this clonotype: Antigen: not known.

TCRdb re-called the reads through MiXCR, storing one row per CDR3 protein. The sample shows more than 110,000 distinct CDR3 sequences, about 31% of them seen only once. V shed 2 bases and J shed 8 bases, with 13 bases lying between them. The germline gives CDR1 MNHEY, CDR2 SMNVEV (reference sequence). This CDR3 comprises 15 residues. Broader study findings: Across the ex vivo response, the dominant clonotypes were HLA-C-restricted CMV-specific TCR beta clonotypes. CMV carriers with the relevant HLA were identified by cumulative public TCR beta family frequency.

The origin of this receptor is a human donor in good health (CMV status not recorded). Some clones in this sample may be carry-over from other donors' samples. J is TRBJ1-6 and V is TRBV27, with D maybe TRBD1 (5 bases). Sequences were derived from CD8+ T cells from cultured PBMCs, sampled from culture after CMV antigen stimulation. Here the CDR3 reads CASSLGGLGDSPLHF. Written as DNA, the CDR3 is TGTGCCAGCAGTTTAGGGGGTCTGGGAGATTCACCCCTCCACTTT.